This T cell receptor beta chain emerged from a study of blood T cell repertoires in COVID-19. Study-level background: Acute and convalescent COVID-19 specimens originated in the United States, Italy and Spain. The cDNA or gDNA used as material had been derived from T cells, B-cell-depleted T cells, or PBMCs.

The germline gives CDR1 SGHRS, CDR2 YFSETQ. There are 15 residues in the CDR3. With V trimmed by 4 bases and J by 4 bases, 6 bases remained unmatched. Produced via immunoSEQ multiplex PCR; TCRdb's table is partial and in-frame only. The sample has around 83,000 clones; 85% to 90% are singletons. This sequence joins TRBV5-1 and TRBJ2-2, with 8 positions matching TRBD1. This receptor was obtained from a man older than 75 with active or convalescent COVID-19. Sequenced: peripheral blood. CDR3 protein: CASSKTGDTTGELFF. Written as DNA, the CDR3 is TGCGCCAGCAGCAAGACAGGGGACACCACCGGGGAGCTGTTTTTT.